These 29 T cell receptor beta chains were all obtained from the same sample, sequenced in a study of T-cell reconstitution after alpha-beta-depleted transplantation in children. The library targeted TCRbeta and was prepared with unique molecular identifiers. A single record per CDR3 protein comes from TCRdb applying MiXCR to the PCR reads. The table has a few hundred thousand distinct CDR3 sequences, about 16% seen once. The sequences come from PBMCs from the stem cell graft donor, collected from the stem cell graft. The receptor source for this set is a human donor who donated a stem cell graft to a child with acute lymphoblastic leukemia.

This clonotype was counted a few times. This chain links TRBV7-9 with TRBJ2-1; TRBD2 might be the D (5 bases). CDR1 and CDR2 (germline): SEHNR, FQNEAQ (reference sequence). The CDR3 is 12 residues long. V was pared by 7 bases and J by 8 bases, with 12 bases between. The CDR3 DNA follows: TGTGCCAGCATAAGGCGGGTTGATGAGCAGTTCTTC. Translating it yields CASIRRVDEQFF.

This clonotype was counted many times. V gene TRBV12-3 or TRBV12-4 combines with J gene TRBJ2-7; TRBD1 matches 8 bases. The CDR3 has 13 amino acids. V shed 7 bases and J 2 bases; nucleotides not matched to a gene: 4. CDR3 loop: CASKIQGAYEQYF. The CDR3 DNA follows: TGTGCCAGCAAAATACAGGGGGCCTACGAGCAGTACTTC.

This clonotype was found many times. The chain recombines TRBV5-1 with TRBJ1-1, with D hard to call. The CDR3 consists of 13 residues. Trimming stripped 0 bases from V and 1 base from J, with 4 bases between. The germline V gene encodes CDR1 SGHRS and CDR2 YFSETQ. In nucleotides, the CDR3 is TGCGCCAGCAGCTTGGCAACGAACACTGAAGCTTTCTTT. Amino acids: CASSLATNTEAFF.

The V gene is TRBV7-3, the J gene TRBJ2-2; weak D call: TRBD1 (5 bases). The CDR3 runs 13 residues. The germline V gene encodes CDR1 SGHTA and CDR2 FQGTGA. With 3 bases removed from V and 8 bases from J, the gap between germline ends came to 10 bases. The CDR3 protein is CASSLDIQGELFF. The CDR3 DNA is TGTGCCAGCAGCTTGGACATCCAAGGGGAGCTGTTTTTT.

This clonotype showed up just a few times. This CDR3 reads CASSDVGLGNEQFF. CDR3 nucleotide sequence: TGTGCCAGCAGTGACGTCGGTCTAGGGAATGAGCAGTTCTTC. The genes are TRBV6-4 and TRBJ2-1; D is ambiguous. Deletions cut 2 bases from V and 7 bases from J, with 12 bases between. This CDR3 contains 14 residues. Germline CDR1 is MRHNA and CDR2 is SNTAGT.

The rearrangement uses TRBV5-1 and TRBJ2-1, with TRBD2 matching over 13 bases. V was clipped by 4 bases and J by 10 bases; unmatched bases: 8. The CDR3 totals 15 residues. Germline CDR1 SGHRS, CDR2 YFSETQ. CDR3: CASSPGLAGAREQFF. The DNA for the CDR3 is TGCGCCAGCAGCCCTGGACTAGCGGGAGCTAGGGAGCAGTTCTTC.

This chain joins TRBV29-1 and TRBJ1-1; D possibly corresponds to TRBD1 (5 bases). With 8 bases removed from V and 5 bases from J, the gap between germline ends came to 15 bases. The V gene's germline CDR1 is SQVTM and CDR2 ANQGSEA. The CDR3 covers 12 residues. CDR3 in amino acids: CSSEGEGTEAFF. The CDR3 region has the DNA TGCAGCTCCGAGGGAGAGGGGACTGAAGCTTTCTTT.

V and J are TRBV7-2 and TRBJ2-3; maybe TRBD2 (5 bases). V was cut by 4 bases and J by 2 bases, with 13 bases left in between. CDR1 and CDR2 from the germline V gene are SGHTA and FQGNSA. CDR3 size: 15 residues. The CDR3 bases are TGTGCCAGCAGCTCATTCGCGGGCTACACAGATACGCAGTATTTT. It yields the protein CASSSFAGYTDTQYF.

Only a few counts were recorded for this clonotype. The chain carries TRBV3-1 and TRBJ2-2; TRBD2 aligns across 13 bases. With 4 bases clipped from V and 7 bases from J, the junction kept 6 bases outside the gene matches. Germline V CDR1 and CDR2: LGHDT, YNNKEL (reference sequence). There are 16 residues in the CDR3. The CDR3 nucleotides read TGTGCCAGCAGCCCCCACGGGACTAGCGGGGACGGGGAGCTGTTTTTT. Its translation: CASSPHGTSGDGELFF.

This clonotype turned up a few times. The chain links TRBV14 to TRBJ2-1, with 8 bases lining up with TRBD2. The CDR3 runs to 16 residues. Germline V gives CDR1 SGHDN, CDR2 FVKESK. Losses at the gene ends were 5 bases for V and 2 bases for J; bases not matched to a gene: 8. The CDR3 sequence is CASSLKREFPYNEQFF. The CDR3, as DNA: TGTGCCAGCAGCTTGAAGCGGGAGTTCCCCTACAATGAGCAGTTCTTC.

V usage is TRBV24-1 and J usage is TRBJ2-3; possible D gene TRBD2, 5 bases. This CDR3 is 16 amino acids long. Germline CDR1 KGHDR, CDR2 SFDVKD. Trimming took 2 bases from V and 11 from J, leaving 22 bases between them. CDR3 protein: CATSDSRHIMGGLQYF. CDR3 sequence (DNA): TGTGCCACCAGTGATTCGCGCCACATTATGGGCGGGCTGCAGTATTTT.

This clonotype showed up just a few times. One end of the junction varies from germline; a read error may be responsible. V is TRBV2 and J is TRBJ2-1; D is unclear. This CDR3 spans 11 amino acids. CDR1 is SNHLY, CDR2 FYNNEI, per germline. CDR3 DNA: TGTGCCAGCAGCCCCTACACTGAGCAGTTCTTC. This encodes CASSPYTEQFF.

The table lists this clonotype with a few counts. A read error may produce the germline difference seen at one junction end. The CDR3 nucleotides are TGTGCCAGCAGTAAAGGGACACACGGGCCCCCCGGGGTCTTC. Translation: CASSKGTHGPPGVF. V is TRBV6-1 and J is TRBJ2-1, with a possible D match to TRBD1 (6 bases). This CDR3 is 14 amino acids long. CDR1 is MNHNS, CDR2 SASEGT, per germline.

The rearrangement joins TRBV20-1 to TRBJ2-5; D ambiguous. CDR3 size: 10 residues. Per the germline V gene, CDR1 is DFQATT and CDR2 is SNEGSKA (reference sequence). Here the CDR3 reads CSVPAETQYF. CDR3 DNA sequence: TGCAGCGTACCCGCAGAGACCCAGTACTTC.

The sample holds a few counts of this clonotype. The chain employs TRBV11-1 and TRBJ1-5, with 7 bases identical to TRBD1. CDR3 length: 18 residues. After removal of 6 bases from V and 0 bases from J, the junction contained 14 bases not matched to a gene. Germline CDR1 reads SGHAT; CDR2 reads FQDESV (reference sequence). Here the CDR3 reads CASSSNFGQDNSNQPQHF. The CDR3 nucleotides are TGTGCCAGCAGTTCTAACTTCGGACAGGACAATAGCAATCAGCCCCAGCATTTT.

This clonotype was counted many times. The DNA for the CDR3 is TGCAGTGCCCGGACAGGGGGGAACACTGAAGCTTTCTTT. The encoded protein is CSARTGGNTEAFF. This chain uses TRBV20-1 with TRBJ1-1; 10 bases match TRBD1. This CDR3 is 13 amino acids long. V shed 6 bases, J shed 1 base, and the junction held 2 bases outside the gene matches. Germline CDR1 DFQATT, CDR2 SNEGSKA (reference sequence).

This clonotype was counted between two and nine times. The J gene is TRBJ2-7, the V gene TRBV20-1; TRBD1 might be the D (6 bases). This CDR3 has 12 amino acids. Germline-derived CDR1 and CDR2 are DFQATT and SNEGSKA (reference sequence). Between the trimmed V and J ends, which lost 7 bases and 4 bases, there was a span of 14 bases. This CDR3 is CSGDRQVYEQYF. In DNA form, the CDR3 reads TGCAGTGGGGATCGACAGGTGTACGAGCAGTACTTC.

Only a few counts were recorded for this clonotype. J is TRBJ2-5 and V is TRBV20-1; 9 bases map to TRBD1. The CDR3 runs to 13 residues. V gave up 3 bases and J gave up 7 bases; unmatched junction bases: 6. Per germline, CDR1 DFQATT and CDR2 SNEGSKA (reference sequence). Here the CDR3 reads CSARGQGRGTQYF. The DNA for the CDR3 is TGCAGTGCTAGGGGACAGGGACGCGGGACCCAGTACTTC.

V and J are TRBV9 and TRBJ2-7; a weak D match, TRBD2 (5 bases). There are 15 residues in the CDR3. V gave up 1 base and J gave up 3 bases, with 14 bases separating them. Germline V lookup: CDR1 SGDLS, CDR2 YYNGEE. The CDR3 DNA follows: TGTGCCAGCAGCGTAACGAGCGGATCACTCTACGAGCAGTACTTC. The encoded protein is CASSVTSGSLYEQYF.

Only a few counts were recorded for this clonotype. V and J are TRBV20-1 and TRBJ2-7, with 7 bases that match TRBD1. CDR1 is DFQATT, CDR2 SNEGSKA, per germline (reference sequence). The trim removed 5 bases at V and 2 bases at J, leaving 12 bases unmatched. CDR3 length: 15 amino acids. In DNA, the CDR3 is TGCAGTGCTTCCCCGGGACAGCGGACCCCCTACGAGCAGTACTTC. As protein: CSASPGQRTPYEQYF.

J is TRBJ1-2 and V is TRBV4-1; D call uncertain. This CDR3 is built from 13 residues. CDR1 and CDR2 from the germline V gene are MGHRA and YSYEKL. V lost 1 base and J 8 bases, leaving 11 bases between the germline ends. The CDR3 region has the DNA TGCGCCAGCAGCCAAGGGGCAGGAGGAGGCTACACCTTC. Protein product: CASSQGAGGGYTF.

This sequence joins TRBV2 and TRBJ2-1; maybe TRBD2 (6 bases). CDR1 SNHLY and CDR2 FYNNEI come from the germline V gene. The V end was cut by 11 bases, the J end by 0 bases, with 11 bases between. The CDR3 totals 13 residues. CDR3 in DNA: TGTGCCGGAGCGGGTGTCTCCTACAATGAGCAGTTCTTC. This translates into CAGAGVSYNEQFF.

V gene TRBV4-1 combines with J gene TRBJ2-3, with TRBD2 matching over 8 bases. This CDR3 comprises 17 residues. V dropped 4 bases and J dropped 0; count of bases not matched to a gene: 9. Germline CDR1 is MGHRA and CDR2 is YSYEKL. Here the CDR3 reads CASSLLTSGTSTDTQYF. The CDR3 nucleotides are TGCGCCAGCAGCCTTCTAACTAGCGGAACTAGCACAGATACGCAGTATTTT.

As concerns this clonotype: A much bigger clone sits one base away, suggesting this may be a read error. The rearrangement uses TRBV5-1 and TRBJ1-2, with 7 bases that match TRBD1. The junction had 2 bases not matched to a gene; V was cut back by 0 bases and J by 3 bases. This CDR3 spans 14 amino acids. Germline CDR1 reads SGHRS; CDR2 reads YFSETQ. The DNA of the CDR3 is TGCGCCAGCAGCTTGGAGGGGACAGACTATGGCTACACCTTC. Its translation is CASSLEGTDYGYTF.

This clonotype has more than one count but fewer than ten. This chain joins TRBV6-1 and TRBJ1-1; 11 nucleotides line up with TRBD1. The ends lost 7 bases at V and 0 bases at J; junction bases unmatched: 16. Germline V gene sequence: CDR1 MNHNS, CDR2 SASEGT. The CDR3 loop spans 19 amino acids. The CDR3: CASKGNTRDRGLLNTEAFF. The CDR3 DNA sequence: TGTGCCAGCAAGGGGAATACCCGGGACAGGGGGTTACTGAACACTGAAGCTTTCTTT.

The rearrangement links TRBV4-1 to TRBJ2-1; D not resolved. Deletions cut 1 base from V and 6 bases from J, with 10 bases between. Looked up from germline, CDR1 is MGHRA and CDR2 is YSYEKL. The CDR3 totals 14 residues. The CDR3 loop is CASSQVGLGNEQFF. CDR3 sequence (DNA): TGCGCCAGCAGCCAAGTTGGGTTAGGCAATGAGCAGTTCTTC.

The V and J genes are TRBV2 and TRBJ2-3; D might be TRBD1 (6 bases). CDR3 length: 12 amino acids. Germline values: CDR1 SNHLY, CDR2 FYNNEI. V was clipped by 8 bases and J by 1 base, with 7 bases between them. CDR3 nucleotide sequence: TGTGCCAGCGCAGGGGGCACAGATACGCAGTATTTT. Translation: CASAGGTDTQYF.

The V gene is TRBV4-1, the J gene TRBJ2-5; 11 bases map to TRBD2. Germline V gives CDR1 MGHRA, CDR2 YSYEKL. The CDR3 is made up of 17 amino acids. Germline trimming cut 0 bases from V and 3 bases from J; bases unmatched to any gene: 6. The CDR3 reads CASSQDWGLADKETQYF. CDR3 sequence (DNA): TGCGCCAGCAGCCAAGATTGGGGACTAGCGGATAAAGAGACCCAGTACTTC.

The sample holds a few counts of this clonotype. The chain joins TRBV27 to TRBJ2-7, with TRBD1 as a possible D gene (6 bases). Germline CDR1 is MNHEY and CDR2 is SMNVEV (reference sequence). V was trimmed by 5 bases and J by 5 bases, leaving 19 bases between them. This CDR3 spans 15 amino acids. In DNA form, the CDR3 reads TGTGCCAGCAGTCCCTCCCCACAGGGATTAGACGAGCAGTACTTC. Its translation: CASSPSPQGLDEQYF.